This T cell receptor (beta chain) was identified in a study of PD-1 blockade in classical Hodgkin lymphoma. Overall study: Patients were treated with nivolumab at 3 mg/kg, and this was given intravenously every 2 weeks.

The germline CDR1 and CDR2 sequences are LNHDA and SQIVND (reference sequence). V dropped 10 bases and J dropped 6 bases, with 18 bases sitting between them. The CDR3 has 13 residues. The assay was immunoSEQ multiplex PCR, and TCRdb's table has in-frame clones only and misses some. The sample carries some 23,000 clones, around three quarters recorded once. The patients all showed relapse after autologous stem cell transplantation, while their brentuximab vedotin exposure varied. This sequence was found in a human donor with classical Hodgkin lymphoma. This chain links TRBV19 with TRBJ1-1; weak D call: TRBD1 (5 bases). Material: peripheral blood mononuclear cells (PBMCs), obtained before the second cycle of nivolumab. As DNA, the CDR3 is TGTGCCACTACGGGACTCTTAAAGGCTGAAGCTTTCTTT. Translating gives CATTGLLKAEAFF. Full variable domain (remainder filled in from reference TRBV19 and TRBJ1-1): DGGITQSPKYLFRKEGQNVTLSCEQNLNHDAMYWYRQDPGQGLRLIYYSQIVNDFQKGDIAEGYSVSREKKESFPLTVTSAQKNPTAFYLCATTGLLKAEAFFGQGTRLTVV.